These T cell receptor beta chains were read from a single sample in a study of blood T cell repertoires in COVID-19. Libraries were prepared by immunoSEQ multiplex PCR; TCRdb keeps only in-frame clonotypes and omits some of them. The sample lists fewer than 90,000 clones, approximately 90% occurring once. Sample: peripheral blood. These receptors were taken from a male donor with acute or convalescent COVID-19. The CDR3 runs from the conserved cysteine through the conserved F or W. The order of the fields is J gene, clone size, D gene, V gene, CDR3 DNA, CDR3 protein. The D gene is left open where the match is weak. Rows give clone size only sometimes, using once, few, many, or a class for an expanded clone.

TRBJ2-7	.	TRBD1	TRBV11-2	TGTGCCAGCAGCCTGAGACAGGGGGCTTACGAGCAGTACTTC	CASSLRQGAYEQYF
TRBJ1-2	.	.	TRBV25-1	TGTGCCAGCACCCGAGGGGAGGGGCGAATATATGGCTACACCTTC	CASTRGEGRIYGYTF
TRBJ1-1	.	TRBD1	TRBV4-1	TGCGCCAGCAGCCCCGGACAGGCAGACATGAACACTGAAGCTTTCTTT	CASSPGQADMNTEAFF
TRBJ2-1	.	.	TRBV5-1	TGCGCCAGCAGCTTGGGAGGATGGGATGAGCAGTTCTTC	CASSLGGWDEQFF
TRBJ1-5	.	TRBD1	TRBV7-2	TGTGCCAGCAGCTTAGTTGTTGGACAGGGTTCTCAGCCCCAGCATTTT	CASSLVVGQGSQPQHF
TRBJ1-2	.	.	TRBV3-1/TRBV3-2	TGTGCCAGCAGCCCGGGCTATGGCTACACCTTC	CASSPGYGYTF
TRBJ2-5	.	.	TRBV10-3	TGTGCCATAGCCCGGCAGGTTCAAGAGACCCAGTACTTC	CAIARQVQETQYF
TRBJ2-5	once	TRBD2	TRBV4-2	TGTGCCAGCAGCCAAGATCCGGCTAGCGGGGGCCTCCAAGAGACCCAGTACTTC	CASSQDPASGGLQETQYF
TRBJ2-2	once	.	TRBV9	TGTGCCAGCAGCGTAGTTTCGGGGTACCATCGCACCGGGGAGCTGTTTTTT	CASSVVSGYHRTGELFF
TRBJ2-6	.	.	TRBV3-1/TRBV3-2	TGTGCCAGTCTTTCGTCCTCTGGGGCCAACGTCCTGACTTTC	CASLSSSGANVLTF
TRBJ2-1	.	.	TRBV6-1	TGTGCCAGCAGTGAAGCGCCGGGTGAGCAGTTCTTC	CASSEAPGEQFF
TRBJ1-5	.	.	TRBV6-5	TGTGCCACCTCAGTAGTCCAGGAGGAATGGCCCCAGCATTTT	CATSVVQEEWPQHF
TRBJ1-4	once	TRBD1	TRBV28	TGTGCCAGCAGCTTTGCTCAGGACAGGGTTCGCGAAAAACTGTTTTTT	CASSFAQDRVREKLFF
TRBJ1-1	.	.	TRBV14	TGTGCCAGCAGCCGGGAGACAAGGACTGAAGCTTTCTTT	CASSRETRTEAFF